This TCR beta chain originates from a study of OX40 agonist ivuxolimab in advanced cancers. At the level of the study: From about 23 to 85 years was the age range, with a mean of roughly 64 years, and around 84% were male.

Clones were sequenced by immunoSEQ multiplex PCR, and TCRdb holds only the in-frame ones, with some missing. The sample yields some 80,000 clones, about 84% seen once. Findings and caveats of the study: Average numbers of expanded clones were greater in CD8+ T cells than in CD4+. Normalized T-cell clonal expansion was also low in some nonresponders. Clonal expansion from baseline to week 6 occurred in both CD4+ and CD8+ T cells.

Turning to this clone: Its antigen is as yet unknown.

Germline lookup yields CDR1 SGHKS and CDR2 YYEKEE (reference sequence). Trimming pared 1 base from V and 0 bases from J, leaving 3 bases between. CDR3 length: 13 amino acids. This chain uses TRBV5-5 with TRBJ2-3, with unresolved D. The TCR sequence derives from an adult with an advanced solid tumor such as melanoma, head and neck, liver or kidney cancer. The sample in question was CD4+ or CD8+ T cells sorted from blood, obtained in a trial of the OX40 agonist ivuxolimab. CDR3 DNA sequence: TGTGCCAGCAGCTTGTGGAGCACAGATACGCAGTATTTT. Encoded protein: CASSLWSTDTQYF.